This T cell receptor beta chain appears in the sequencing data of a study of cytomegalovirus exposure and HLA in healthy donors. PCR was performed using 60 Vbeta and 13 Jbeta primers. Clones were read by immunoSEQ multiplex PCR, and TCRdb kept only the in-frame ones, dropping some. The table has about 190,000 clones, roughly nine tenths seen once. Germline CDR1 reads LNHDA; CDR2 reads SQIVND (reference sequence). V lost 3 bases to trimming and J lost 3 bases; unmatched junction nucleotides: 2. This CDR3 region has 13 residues. This clone was picked up a small number of times. Unrecorded immune exposure was likely among donors, who were nominally healthy when sampled.

This TCR was sampled from a boy aged 2 to 10 in good health and CMV-seronegative. The sequenced material came from PBMCs. V usage is TRBV19 and J usage is TRBJ2-7; 7 bases align to TRBD2. For the CDR3, the DNA is TGTGCCAGTAGTATGACGGGGGGCTACGAGCAGTACTTC. It specifies CASSMTGGYEQYF.